The 17 T cell receptor beta chains below come from one sample, sequenced in a study of cytomegalovirus exposure and HLA in healthy donors (TCRdb year 2017). Libraries came from the immunoSEQ multiplex PCR assay. The multiplex PCR relied on a mix of 60 forward primers for TCR Vbeta segments and 13 reverse primers for TCR Jbeta segments. This immuneACCESS table, as held by TCRdb, lists in-frame sequences with V and J called but not all clones. Of the missing ones, under half trace to an unresolved V gene in checked studies; the others have no known cause. This sample comprises tens of thousands of clones, 78% of them detected only once. The top ten constitute just under 2.5% of the sample. The sample was PBMCs. The source is a male donor in good health and CMV-seropositive.

The chain links TRBV13 to TRBJ1-6, with D uncertain. CDR1 and CDR2 from the germline V gene are PRHDT and FYEKMQ (reference sequence). V was pared by 6 bases and J by 7 bases, with 13 bases between. CDR3 length equals 14 residues. CDR3 residues: CASRSRGGNSPLHF. The CDR3 nucleotides read TGTGCCAGCAGGTCTCGGGGAGGGAATTCACCCCTCCACTTT.

This chain links TRBV19 with TRBJ2-2, with D tentatively TRBD2 (6 bases). The CDR3 runs to 15 residues. Trimming took off 7 bases at V and 5 bases at J, with 17 bases between the two ends. Germline V gene sequence: CDR1 LNHDA, CDR2 SQIVND (reference sequence). Written as DNA, the CDR3 is TGTGCCAGTAAGGGGTTAGCGGTAGGAACCGGGGAGCTGTTTTTT. It translates to CASKGLAVGTGELFF. Combining the CDR3 with reference TRBV19 and TRBJ2-2 gives the whole variable domain DGGITQSPKYLFRKEGQNVTLSCEQNLNHDAMYWYRQDPGQGLRLIYYSQIVNDFQKGDIAEGYSVSREKKESFPLTVTSAQKNPTAFYLCASKGLAVGTGELFFGEGSRLTVL.

This clone was recorded once. The chain employs TRBV4-2 and TRBJ2-1; TRBD2 is a possible D gene (5 bases). CDR1 is LGHNA, CDR2 YNFKEQ, per germline. Trimming removed 1 base from V and 1 base from J, with 5 bases in between. The CDR3 covers 14 residues. The CDR3 protein is CASSQAGSYNEQFF. As DNA, the CDR3 is TGTGCCAGCAGCCAAGCGGGGTCCTACAATGAGCAGTTCTTC.

This chain connects TRBV20-1 to TRBJ2-5; possibly TRBD1 for D (5 bases). This CDR3 comprises 11 residues. V was pared by 5 bases and J by 5 bases, with 9 bases between. From germline, CDR1 is DFQATT and CDR2 SNEGSKA (reference sequence). CDR3 coding DNA: TGCAGTGCTGGACAAGGGGAGACCCAGTACTTC. Its protein is CSAGQGETQYF.

This chain links TRBV7-3 with TRBJ2-2; TRBD2 matches 14 bases. The CDR3 has 17 amino acids. Germline CDR1 SGHTA, CDR2 FQGTGA. V lost 5 bases, J lost 1 base, and 3 bases stayed unmatched. CDR3 DNA: TGTGCCAGCAGCAGACTAGCGGGAGGGGTGAACACCGGGGAGCTGTTTTTT. Its protein is CASSRLAGGVNTGELFF.

The V gene is TRBV4-1, the J gene TRBJ2-7, with D possibly being TRBD2 (5 bases). The V end was cut by 2 bases, the J end by 4 bases, with 9 bases between. This CDR3 is built from 13 residues. CDR1 and CDR2 (germline): MGHRA, YSYEKL. The CDR3 region is CASSQWTGYEQYF. In DNA, the CDR3 is TGCGCCAGCAGCCAATGGACGGGATACGAGCAGTACTTC.

This clone has only one observation. The chain combines TRBV10-1 with TRBJ2-7; TRBD1 aligns across 9 bases. The CDR3 runs to 15 residues. Germline V lookup: CDR1 WNHNN, CDR2 SYGVQD (reference sequence). V was pared by 4 bases and J by 7 bases, with 11 bases of the junction left unmatched. The CDR3 reads CASSGTDRGRGEQYF. CDR3 sequence (DNA): TGCGCCAGCAGTGGAACGGACAGGGGTCGCGGGGAGCAGTACTTC.

The chain recombines TRBV15 with TRBJ2-5; 8 nucleotides align to TRBD1. The J call could be wrong; TRBJ2-7 is a better fit for the DNA end. The V gene's germline CDR1 is LNHNV and CDR2 YYDKDF (reference sequence). This CDR3 region has 15 residues. The CDR3 DNA follows: TGTGCCACCAGCAGGACCACGACAGGGGTCTACGAGCAGTACTTC. Amino acids: CATSRTTTGVYEQYF.

The V call is TRBV4-1, the J call TRBJ2-4, with 12 bases matching TRBD2. Germline lookup yields CDR1 MGHRA and CDR2 YSYEKL. After removal of 3 bases from V and 7 bases from J, the junction contained 7 bases not matched to a gene. This CDR3 is 16 amino acids long. DNA of the CDR3: TGCGCCAGCAGCCATACGTCTAGCGGGAGGGCCAACATTCAGTACTTC. Its protein product is CASSHTSSGRANIQYF.

This clone was seen a single time. The V and J genes are TRBV7-2 and TRBJ1-1, with unresolved D. The CDR3 extends over 13 amino acids. Trimming cost V 5 bases and J 2 bases, with 9 bases left between them. The germline CDR1 and CDR2 sequences are SGHTA and FQGNSA. The CDR3 loop is CASSTGSNTEAFF. The CDR3 DNA reads TGTGCCAGCAGCACGGGGAGCAACACTGAAGCTTTCTTT.

V is TRBV7-2 and J is TRBJ1-2, with 8 positions matching TRBD1. The CDR3 is 14 amino acids. V lost 0 bases, J lost 6 bases, and 3 bases stayed unmatched. Germline CDR1 is SGHTA and CDR2 is FQGNSA. CDR3 in amino acids: CASSLAWTGNGYTF. In DNA, the CDR3 is TGTGCCAGCAGCTTAGCGTGGACAGGGAATGGCTACACCTTC.

This clone was detected once. This chain joins TRBV29-1 and TRBJ2-1, with a weak D call TRBD2 (5 bases). With 7 bases removed from V and 0 bases from J, the gap between germline ends came to 13 bases. Germline CDR1 is SQVTM and CDR2 is ANQGSEA. The CDR3 runs to 14 residues. CDR3 amino acids: CSGASGNSYNEQFF. The CDR3 nucleotides read TGCAGCGGGGCGAGCGGTAACTCCTACAATGAGCAGTTCTTC.

The chain is built from TRBV28 and TRBJ2-5; TRBD2 matches 12 bases. Germline V gives CDR1 MDHEN, CDR2 SYDVKM. V lost 2 bases, J lost 2 bases, and 3 bases stayed unmatched. The CDR3 has 16 residues. CDR3 sequence (DNA): TGTGCCAGCAGTTTAGAACTAGCGGGAGGACAAGAGACCCAGTACTTC. This encodes CASSLELAGGQETQYF.

This sequence joins TRBV4-1 and TRBJ1-3; 7 bases are shared with TRBD1. CDR1 MGHRA and CDR2 YSYEKL come from the germline V gene. The CDR3 spans 17 residues. Germline trimming cut 3 bases from V and 0 bases from J; bases unmatched to any gene: 8. CDR3 residues: CASSQTGTALSGNTIYF. The CDR3 DNA reads as TGCGCCAGCAGCCAGACCGGGACAGCGCTCTCTGGAAACACCATATATTTT.

The chain recombines TRBV27 with TRBJ2-2; D possibly corresponds to TRBD2 (6 bases). Germline loops: CDR1 MNHEY, CDR2 SMNVEV (reference sequence). Trimming removed 2 bases from V and 7 bases from J, with 17 bases in between. The CDR3 runs to 16 residues. The CDR3 nucleotides are TGTGCCAGCAGTTTACCCGGGAGAGTGGGGTTCGGGGAGCTGTTTTTT. Translating gives CASSLPGRVGFGELFF.

This clone was recorded once. The chain carries TRBV5-1 and TRBJ2-1, with 14 bases that match TRBD2. The germline V gene has CDR1 SGHRS and CDR2 YFSETQ. The CDR3 has 15 residues. V trimming: 4 bases; J trimming: 9 bases; junction bases outside the gene matches: 6. The CDR3 bases are TGCGCCAGCAGCCCGGGACTAGCGGGAGATGCTGAGCAGTTCTTC. Protein sequence: CASSPGLAGDAEQFF.

The chain is built from TRBV18 and TRBJ2-7; D is uncertain. Germline CDR1 is KGHSH and CDR2 is LQKENI. The CDR3 spans 13 residues. Trimming removed 3 bases at V and 3 bases at J, with 9 bases between. The CDR3 DNA reads as TGTGCCAGCTCACCCGCGGCCAACTACGAGCAGTACTTC. Its protein product is CASSPAANYEQYF.